What follows describes a single TCR beta chain. Its matching antigen is unknown. These data originate in a study of cytomegalovirus exposure and HLA in healthy donors. General study findings and limits: 15,000 to 20,000 TCR beta sequences were associated with HLA alleles at 0.05 false discovery rate in a later analysis.

Germline CDR1 and CDR2: SGHRS and YFSETQ. V lost 3 bases and J lost 7; bases outside the gene matches: 3. The CDR3 is made up of 12 amino acids. 13 Jbeta primers and 60 Vbeta primers were used for the PCR. The assay was immunoSEQ multiplex PCR, and TCRdb's table has in-frame clones only and misses some. The data contain some 150,000 clones, roughly four fifths of them seen just once; the ten biggest clones take up 9.5% to 12%. The sample was PBMCs. The rearrangement uses TRBV5-1 and TRBJ2-7, with 8 bases aligning to TRBD1. This TCR was sampled from a man aged 50 or older in good health and CMV-seropositive. The DNA for the CDR3 is TGCGCCAGCAGCTGGACAGGGCGTGAGCAGTACTTC. As protein: CASSWTGREQYF.